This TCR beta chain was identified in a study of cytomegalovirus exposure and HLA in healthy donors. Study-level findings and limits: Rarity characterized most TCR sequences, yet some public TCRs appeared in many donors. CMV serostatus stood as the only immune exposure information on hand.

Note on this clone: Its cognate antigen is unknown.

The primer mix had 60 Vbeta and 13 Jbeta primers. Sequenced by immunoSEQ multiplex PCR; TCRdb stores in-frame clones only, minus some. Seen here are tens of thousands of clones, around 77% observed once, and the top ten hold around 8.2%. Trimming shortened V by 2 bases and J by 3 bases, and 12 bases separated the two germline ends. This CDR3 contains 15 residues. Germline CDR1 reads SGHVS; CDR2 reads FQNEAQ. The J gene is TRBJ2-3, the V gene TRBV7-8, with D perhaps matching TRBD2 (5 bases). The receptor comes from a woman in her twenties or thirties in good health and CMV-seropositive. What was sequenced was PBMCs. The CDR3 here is CASSLPGIGTDTQYF. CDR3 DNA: TGTGCCAGCAGCTTACCCGGGATTGGTACAGATACGCAGTATTTT.